This record covers a single TCR beta chain. The sample is drawn from a study of shared clonotypes between healthy human individuals. Trimming removed 4 bases at V and 12 bases at J, with 13 bases between. The CDR3 has 12 residues. Per germline, CDR1 MNHNY and CDR2 SVGAGI (reference sequence). The assay was immunoSEQ multiplex PCR, and TCRdb's table has in-frame clones only and misses some. Altogether about 490,000 clones are present, approximately 78% being singletons, with the ten largest covering approximately 12%. What was sequenced was PBMCs. The source is a woman in her thirties or forties in good health. Some clones in this sample may be carry-over from other donors' samples. The chain employs TRBV6-6 and TRBJ2-1; possibly TRBD1 or TRBD2 for D (5 bases each). The CDR3 region is CASSSRGAGQFF. As DNA, the CDR3 is TGTGCCAGCAGTTCCCGAGGGGCCGGGCAGTTCTTC.